This T cell receptor (beta chain) was identified during a study of cytomegalovirus exposure and HLA in healthy donors. As concerns this clone: Its specificity is unknown.

Study findings and constraints: The only immune exposure information that was available was CMV serostatus. Later analysis reportedly placed an Asian-associated ancestry cluster below the roughly 600-donor mean in N-insertions.

This CDR3 is 12 amino acids long. Germline V gene data show CDR1 as SGHRS and CDR2 as YFSETQ. Trimming removed 4 bases from V and 6 bases from J, with 7 bases in between. Researchers ran the PCR with 60 Vbeta and 13 Jbeta primers. Only in-frame clones appear in the TCRdb table, and some are missing; sequencing was by immunoSEQ multiplex PCR. The sample lists 90,000 to 150,000 clones, approximately 76% occurring once. Material for sequencing was PBMCs. The chain recombines TRBV5-1 with TRBJ2-2; unclear D gene. The sequence was collected from a man aged 45-65 years in good health and CMV-seropositive. CDR3 residues: CASSPVPGELFF. As DNA, the CDR3 is TGCGCCAGCAGCCCTGTCCCCGGGGAGCTGTTTTTT. Filled out from reference TRBV5-1 and TRBJ2-2, the complete variable domain reads KAGVTQTPRYLIKTRGQQVTLSCSPISGHRSVSWYQQTPGQGLQFLFEYFSETQRNKGNFPGRFSGRQFSNSRSEMNVSTLELGDSALYLCASSPVPGELFFGEGSRLTVL.